The 5 T cell receptor beta chains presented below share a single source sample, sequenced in a study of blood T cell repertoires in COVID-19. Sequenced by immunoSEQ multiplex PCR; TCRdb stores in-frame clones only, minus some. The table records a few hundred thousand clones, more than 75% of them present only once. Sequenced material: PBMCs or T cells enriched from blood (not recorded which). Receptors were obtained from a woman aged 30 to 39 who had recovered from COVID-19.

V is TRBV4-2 and J is TRBJ1-2, with a possible D match to TRBD1 (6 bases). Germline V gene data show CDR1 as LGHNA and CDR2 as YNFKEQ. The CDR3 runs to 15 residues. V shed 4 bases and J shed 4 bases, with 16 bases lying between them. The CDR3 protein is CASSPDRTFGYGYTF. CDR3 DNA sequence: TGTGCCAGCAGCCCTGACAGGACTTTTGGCTATGGCTACACCTTC.

The V call is TRBV19, the J call TRBJ2-6, with D perhaps TRBD1 (5 bases). Trimming removed 5 bases from V and 0 bases from J, with 14 bases in between. This CDR3 has 17 residues. CDR1 is LNHDA and CDR2 is SQIVND in the germline V gene (reference sequence). CDR3 DNA sequence: TGTGCCAGTAGTCCCAGGGCTACAGCCTCTGGGGCCAACGTCCTGACTTTC. It codes for CASSPRATASGANVLTF.

The chain is built from TRBV24-1 and TRBJ2-1, with TRBD2 identical over 12 bases. The CDR3 contains 14 residues. V trimming: 5 bases; J trimming: 6 bases; junction bases outside the gene matches: 1. Germline values: CDR1 KGHDR, CDR2 SFDVKD. CDR3 protein: CATSGTSGANEQFF. CDR3 DNA: TGTGCCACCAGTGGGACTAGCGGGGCCAATGAGCAGTTCTTC.

The J gene is TRBJ2-7, the V gene TRBV27; 10 bases line up with TRBD1. Germline values: CDR1 MNHEY, CDR2 SMNVEV (reference sequence). Trimming took 6 bases from V and 2 from J; bases not matched to a gene: 7. The CDR3 loop spans 15 amino acids. Here the CDR3 DNA reads TGTGCCAGCAGCCCAGGGACAGGGGTCACCTACGAGCAGTACTTC. Amino acid sequence: CASSPGTGVTYEQYF.

In regard to this clone: This same CDR3 is encoded by further DNA sequences in the sample. This chain links TRBV28 with TRBJ1-5; 9 nucleotides agree with TRBD1. The germline V gene encodes CDR1 MDHEN and CDR2 SYDVKM. V shed 3 bases, J shed 4 bases, and the junction held 1 base outside the gene matches. There are 14 residues in the CDR3. Here the CDR3 DNA reads TGTGCCAGCAGTTTGGGACAGGGTAATCAGCCCCAGCATTTT. The encoded protein is CASSLGQGNQPQHF.